The clone carrying this TCR beta chain was seen only a few times. What it binds is unknown. Germline V gives CDR1 SNHLY, CDR2 FYNNEI. There are 15 residues in the CDR3. V shed 5 bases and J 2 bases; nucleotides not matched to a gene: 4. These data originate in a study of vaccination and CD4 T cells after COVID-19. Sequencing of DNA taken from cultured CD4+ T cells relied on the Oncomine TCR Beta short-read assay. Via MiXCR, TCRdb re-called the PCR reads, giving one row per CDR3 protein. The data contain 14,000 to 15,000 distinct CDR3 sequences, more than 40% of them singletons. Treatment described: roughly 11-day PBMC culture with coronavirus spike peptide pools or control peptides (ViraFEST assay).

The sample was CD4+ T cells from blood, cultured in vitro. The TCR comes from a human donor who had recovered from COVID-19. The V call is TRBV2, the J call TRBJ2-7; 12 bases fit TRBD2. The CDR3 reads CASSPLAGGPYEQYF. The CDR3 bases are TGTGCCAGCAGTCCTCTAGCGGGGGGGCCCTACGAGCAGTACTTC.